The 19 T cell receptor beta chains presented below share a single source sample, sequenced in a study of blood T cells in healthy people across ages. Next came a second PCR, run for about 7 to 12 cycles, which used a sample-barcoded 5' primer along with a J-beta primer mix. Each CDR3 protein gets one entry after TCRdb re-called the 5' RACE reads with MiXCR. The data contain about 1.8 million distinct CDR3 sequences, just under 50% of them singletons. The specimen sequenced was blood. These receptors came from a woman between 40 and 55 years old in good health.

As concerns this clonotype: At one boundary the junction diverges from the germline segment, which might be a read error. The chain links TRBV5-1 to TRBJ2-7, with TRBD1 matching over 9 bases. Germline-derived CDR1 and CDR2 are SGHRS and YFSETQ. CDR3 size: 16 residues. CDR3 sequence: CASSLGRGTGSYEQYF. The CDR3 DNA reads as TGTGCCAGCAGCCTAGGTAGAGGGACAGGGTCCTACGAGCAGTACTTC.

This clonotype was observed a handful of times. This rearrangement joins TRBV29-1 to TRBJ2-7, with unresolved D. Trimming stripped 4 bases from V and 0 bases from J, with 10 bases between. The CDR3 spans 13 residues. CDR1 is SQVTM and CDR2 is ANQGSEA in the germline V gene. CDR3 sequence reads: CSVVWIFSYEQYF. DNA of the CDR3: TGCAGCGTTGTGTGGATTTTCTCCTACGAGCAGTACTTC.

A few counts support this clonotype. This chain connects TRBV12-3 or TRBV12-4 to TRBJ2-7; 7 nucleotides match TRBD2. This CDR3 contains 13 residues. V dropped 6 bases and J dropped 3; count of bases not matched to a gene: 5. The CDR3 reads CASSSWGGYEQYF. The CDR3 bases are TGTGCCAGCAGCTCATGGGGGGGCTACGAGCAGTACTTC.

The table lists this clonotype with a count of one. V is TRBV7-2 and J is TRBJ2-1; D is possibly TRBD1 (6 bases). Trimming took off 5 bases at V and 6 bases at J, with 29 bases between the two ends. Germline V CDR1 and CDR2: SGHTA, FQGNSA. CDR3 length equals 19 residues. CDR3 in DNA: TGTGCCAGCAGCCGAACAAGGCCACTCCGGGACAAAGTTTCCAATGAGCAGTTCTTC. It codes for CASSRTRPLRDKVSNEQFF.

The V call is TRBV9, the J call TRBJ2-3, with D hard to call. The CDR3 sequence is 15 residues long. The V end lost 0 bases, the J end lost 3 bases, and 11 bases lay between the germline ends. Germline V gene sequence: CDR1 SGDLS, CDR2 YYNGEE. CDR3 residues: CASSVEDLQTDTQYF. CDR3 DNA sequence: TGTGCCAGCAGCGTAGAGGATTTACAAACAGATACGCAGTATTTT.

This chain joins TRBV4-3 and TRBJ2-7; 7 bases map to TRBD1. V shed 1 base, J shed 0 bases, and the junction held 6 bases outside the gene matches. CDR1 and CDR2 from the germline V gene are LGHNA and YSLEER. There are 16 residues in the CDR3. The CDR3 DNA reads TGCGCCAGCAGCCAAGGGCGACAGGGTAGCTCCTACGAGCAGTACTTC. Translated: CASSQGRQGSSYEQYF.

As regards this clonotype: A read error is possible here, since a much larger clone lies one base away. In DNA, the CDR3 is TGTGCCAGCAGCAAAGCTAGGCAGGGAGAAACTAACTATGGCTACACCTTC. Amino acid sequence: CASSKARQGETNYGYTF. V and J are TRBV21-1 and TRBJ1-2; no DNA check was done on the table's D call, TRBD1. TRBV21-1 is flagged as a pseudogene. The CDR3 extends over 17 amino acids.

The chain couples TRBV28 to TRBJ2-5; 7 bases line up with TRBD1. The trim removed 4 bases at V and 2 bases at J, leaving 4 bases unmatched. The germline gives CDR1 MDHEN, CDR2 SYDVKM. The CDR3 contains 14 residues. The CDR3 is CASSSARGQETQYF. The CDR3 nucleotides are TGTGCCAGCAGTTCTGCCAGGGGGCAAGAGACCCAGTACTTC. The whole variable domain, filled in from reference TRBV28 and TRBJ2-5, reads DVKVTQSSRYLVKRTGEKVFLECVQDMDHENMFWYRQDPGLGLRLIYFSYDVKMKEKGDIPEGYSVSREKKERFSLILESASTNQTSMYLCASSSARGQETQYFGPGTRLLVL.

The chain recombines TRBV4-3 with TRBJ2-1; D perhaps matches TRBD2 (5 bases). The DNA matches TRBJ2-7 better at its end, which makes the J call doubtful. CDR3 length: 15 amino acids. CDR1 is LGHNA and CDR2 is YSLEER in the germline V gene. The CDR3 DNA reads as TGCGCCAGCAGCCAAGGGACGGGGTCCTACAATGAGCAGTACTTC. It is translated as CASSQGTGSYNEQYF.

This clonotype has a handful of counts. The V gene is TRBV29-1, the J gene TRBJ2-6; perhaps TRBD2 as D (5 bases). Trimming stripped 4 bases from V and 0 bases from J, with 7 bases between. Germline CDR1 reads SQVTM; CDR2 reads ANQGSEA. The CDR3 runs to 14 residues. As DNA, the CDR3 is TGCAGCGTTGGAGGGAACTCTGGGGCCAACGTCCTGACTTTC. Its translation is CSVGGNSGANVLTF.

This clonotype was recorded a few times. The chain joins TRBV29-1 to TRBJ2-7; D not certain. V shed 7 bases and J shed 1 base, with 14 bases lying between them. The V gene's germline CDR1 is SQVTM and CDR2 ANQGSEA. The CDR3 length is 13 residues. This chain's CDR3 is CSGHRWASYEQYF. The CDR3 nucleotides are TGCAGCGGACACCGTTGGGCGTCCTACGAGCAGTACTTC.

The V call is TRBV6-6, the J call TRBJ2-1, with a possible D match to TRBD1 (6 bases). V was pared by 7 bases and J by 2 bases, with 12 bases between. CDR1 and CDR2 (germline): MNHNY, SVGAGI (reference sequence). This CDR3 is built from 14 residues. CDR3 protein: CASIRDTAYNEQFF. The CDR3 DNA is TGTGCCAGCATCCGGGACACAGCCTACAATGAGCAGTTCTTC.

The chain links TRBV7-2 to TRBJ2-3; TRBD1 agrees at 11 bases. The CDR3 loop spans 16 amino acids. Germline CDR1 reads SGHTA; CDR2 reads FQGNSA. V lost 5 bases to trimming and J lost 6 bases; unmatched junction nucleotides: 10. In nucleotides, the CDR3 is TGTGCCAGCAGCCTGCCAGGACAGGGGGCCGAGGATACGCAGTATTTT. It is translated as CASSLPGQGAEDTQYF.

This clonotype has just a few counts. The chain uses TRBV3-1 and TRBJ2-3, with TRBD1 identical over 7 bases. Looked up from germline, CDR1 is LGHDT and CDR2 is YNNKEL (reference sequence). The CDR3 is made up of 21 amino acids. Trimming cost V 3 bases and J 1 base; bases outside gene matches: 22. The CDR3 coding sequence is TGTGCCAGCAGCCAGGAGAAGACAGGGATTCCCCTCCTATCCGGCACAGATACGCAGTATTTT. It specifies CASSQEKTGIPLLSGTDTQYF.

This clonotype was seen once. The chain uses TRBV7-9 and TRBJ1-1; 7 nucleotides align to TRBD1. Looked up from germline, CDR1 is SEHNR and CDR2 is FQNEAQ (reference sequence). CDR3 size: 19 residues. The V and J ends lost 4 bases and 1 base, in that order; junction bases with no gene match: 18. The CDR3 coding sequence is TGTGCCAGCAGCTCTATAGGGGGTTCAGGGGGGTTGTGGAACACTGAAGCTTTCTTT. It codes for CASSSIGGSGGLWNTEAFF.

The chain links TRBV3-1 to TRBJ1-2; TRBD1 agrees at 9 bases. Germline V gene sequence: CDR1 LGHDT, CDR2 YNNKEL (reference sequence). The CDR3 runs 18 residues. After removal of 1 base from V and 1 base from J, the junction contained 10 bases not matched to a gene. This CDR3 is CASSQGGPPGQGNYGYTF. The CDR3 DNA reads as TGTGCCAGCAGCCAAGGGGGACCCCCGGGACAGGGTAACTATGGCTACACCTTC.

This clonotype appeared a single time. The chain employs TRBV27 and TRBJ2-1, with D unresolved. Germline V gene sequence: CDR1 MNHEY, CDR2 SMNVEV (reference sequence). The CDR3 extends over 16 amino acids. V lost 6 bases, J lost 0 bases, and 15 bases lay in between. CDR3 nucleotides: TGTGCCAGCAGCCGACGTGGGCAGAGCTCCTACAATGAGCAGTTCTTC. It translates to CASSRRGQSSYNEQFF.

This chain connects TRBV6-2 or TRBV6-3 to TRBJ2-1; D call uncertain. The CDR3 covers 13 residues. V was pared by 4 bases and J by 6 bases, with 10 bases between. In germline, CDR1 is MNHEY, CDR2 SVGEGT. This CDR3 reads CASSFPGLNEQFF. DNA for the CDR3: TGTGCCAGCAGTTTCCCAGGTCTCAATGAGCAGTTCTTC.

The chain carries TRBV14 and TRBJ2-1; D not certain. The ends were cut back, 1 base at V and 12 bases at J, with 13 bases in the middle. The germline gives CDR1 SGHDN, CDR2 FVKESK. The CDR3 sequence is 13 residues long. The CDR3 DNA reads as TGTGCCAGCAGCCAAGCTGGCAGAGAAGGGCAGTTCTTC. Residues: CASSQAGREGQFF.